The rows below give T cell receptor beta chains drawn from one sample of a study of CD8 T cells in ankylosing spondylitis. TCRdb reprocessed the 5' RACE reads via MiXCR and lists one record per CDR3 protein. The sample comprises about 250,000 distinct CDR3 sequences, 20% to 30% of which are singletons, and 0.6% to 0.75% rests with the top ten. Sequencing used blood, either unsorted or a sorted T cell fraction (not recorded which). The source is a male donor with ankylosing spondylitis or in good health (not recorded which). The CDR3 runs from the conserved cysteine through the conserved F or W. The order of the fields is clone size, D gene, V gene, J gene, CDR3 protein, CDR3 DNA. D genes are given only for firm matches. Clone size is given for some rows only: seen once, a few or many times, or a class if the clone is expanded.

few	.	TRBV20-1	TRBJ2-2	CSATPMPGELFF	TGCAGTGCTACACCAATGCCCGGGGAGCTGTTTTTT
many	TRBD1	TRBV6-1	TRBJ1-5	CASSVQGANQPQHF	TGTGCCAGCAGTGTCCAGGGGGCCAATCAGCCCCAGCATTTT
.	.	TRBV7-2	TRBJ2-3	CASSFFPDTQYF	TGTGCCAGCAGCTTTTTCCCAGATACGCAGTATTTT
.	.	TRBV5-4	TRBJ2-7	CAMSPRGNSYEQYF	TGTGCCATGAGCCCTAGGGGGAACTCCTACGAGCAGTACTTC
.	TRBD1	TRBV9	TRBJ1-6	CASQRQGNSPLHF	TGTGCCTCCCAACGACAGGGAAATTCACCCCTCCACTTT
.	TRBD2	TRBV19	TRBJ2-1	CASSLAGGPGEQFF	TGTGCCAGTAGCCTAGCGGGGGGGCCGGGTGAGCAGTTCTTC
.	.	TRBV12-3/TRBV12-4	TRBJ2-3	CASSSRGGGRTDTQYF	TGTGCCAGCAGTTCCAGGGGAGGGGGTAGGACAGATACGCAGTATTTT
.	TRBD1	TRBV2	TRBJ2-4	CASSPQGAQNIQYF	TGTGCCAGCAGTCCACAGGGGGCCCAAAACATTCAGTACTTC
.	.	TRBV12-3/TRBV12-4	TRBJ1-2	CASSGKRYYGYTF	TGTGCCAGCAGCGGGAAGCGGTACTATGGCTACACCTTC
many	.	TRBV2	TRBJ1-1	CASSGGGMNTEAFF	TGTGCCAGCAGTGGCGGGGGTATGAACACTGAAGCTTTCTTT
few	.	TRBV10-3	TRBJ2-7	CAISEAYEQYF	TGTGCCATCAGTGAGGCCTACGAGCAGTACTTC
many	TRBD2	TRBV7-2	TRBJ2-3	CASSSGLAGFTDTQYF	TGTGCCAGCAGCTCCGGACTAGCGGGGTTCACAGATACGCAGTATTTT
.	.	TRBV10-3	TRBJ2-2	CAISVFENTGELFF	TGTGCCATCAGTGTTTTCGAGAACACCGGGGAGCTGTTTTTT
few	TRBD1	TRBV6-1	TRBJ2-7	CASRADRGPDEQYF	TGTGCCAGCAGGGCGGACAGGGGGCCGGACGAGCAGTACTTC
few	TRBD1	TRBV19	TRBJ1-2	CASSIDKGQRIYGYTF	TGTGCCAGTAGTATAGACAAGGGACAGAGAATCTATGGCTACACCTTC
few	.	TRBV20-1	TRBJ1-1	CSASFPGRTEAFF	TGCAGTGCTAGTTTTCCGGGGCGGACTGAAGCTTTCTTT
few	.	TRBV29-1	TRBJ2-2	CGSGADNTGELFF	TGCGGCTCAGGGGCAGACAACACCGGGGAGCTGTTTTTT
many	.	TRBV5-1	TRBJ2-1	CASSLELAPPKNEQFF	TGCGCCAGCAGCTTGGAACTAGCTCCACCGAAGAATGAGCAGTTCTTC
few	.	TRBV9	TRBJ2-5	CASSKGGLTQETQYF	TGTGCCAGCAGTAAAGGGGGACTAACCCAAGAGACCCAGTACTTC
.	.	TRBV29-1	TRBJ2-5	CSVGKGQETQYF	TGCAGCGTTGGGAAGGGGCAAGAGACCCAGTACTTC
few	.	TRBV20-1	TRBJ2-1	CSARLALSPNNEQFF	TGCAGTGCTAGGTTAGCTCTCTCTCCAAACAATGAGCAGTTCTTC
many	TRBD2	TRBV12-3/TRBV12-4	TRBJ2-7	CASSRGGQRGEQYF	TGTGCCAGCAGTCGGGGAGGGCAACGTGGGGAGCAGTACTTC
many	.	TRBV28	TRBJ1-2	CASNPRGFSYGYTF	TGTGCCAGCAACCCCAGGGGATTCTCCTATGGCTACACCTTC
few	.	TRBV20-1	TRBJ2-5	CSATPEGEFETQYF	TGCAGTGCAACCCCCGAAGGGGAGTTTGAGACCCAGTACTTC
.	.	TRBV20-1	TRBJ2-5	CSAGGRGSETQYF	TGCAGTGCCGGGGGTCGGGGTTCGGAGACCCAGTACTTC
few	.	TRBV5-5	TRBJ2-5	CASIRHGVGQETQYF	TGTGCCAGCATCCGGCACGGGGTCGGGCAAGAGACCCAGTACTTC
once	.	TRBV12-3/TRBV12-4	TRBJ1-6	CASSFVQQNSPLHF	TGTGCCAGCAGTTTTGTTCAGCAGAATTCACCCCTCCACTTT
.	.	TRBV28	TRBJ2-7	CASSLVSPLEQYF	TGTGCCAGCAGTTTAGTGTCCCCTCTCGAGCAGTACTTC
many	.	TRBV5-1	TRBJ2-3	CASSLFSGLGTRPDTQYF	TGCGCCAGCAGCTTGTTTTCGGGGCTAGGGACAAGGCCAGATACGCAGTATTTT
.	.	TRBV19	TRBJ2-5	CASSPTTLTVTQYF	TGTGCCAGTAGTCCAACGACACTGACGGTTACCCAGTACTTC
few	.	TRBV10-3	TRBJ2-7	CAISESTRGYEQYF	TGTGCCATCAGTGAGTCGACTCGAGGGTACGAGCAGTACTTC
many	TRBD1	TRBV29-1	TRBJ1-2	CSVEAPGQGSDGYTF	TGCAGCGTTGAAGCTCCGGGACAGGGAAGCGATGGCTACACCTTC
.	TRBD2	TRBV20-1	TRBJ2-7	CSGRTSVPYEQYF	TGCAGTGGAAGGACTAGCGTTCCCTACGAGCAGTACTTC
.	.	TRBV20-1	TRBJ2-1	CSATRGNEQFF	TGCAGTGCAACGAGGGGGAATGAGCAGTTCTTC
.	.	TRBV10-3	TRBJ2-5	CAISESTVQETQYF	TGTGCCATCAGTGAGTCGACAGTGCAAGAGACCCAGTACTTC
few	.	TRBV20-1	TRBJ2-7	CSARVPSSYSYEQYF	TGCAGTGCTAGAGTCCCTAGCTCGTACTCCTACGAGCAGTACTTC
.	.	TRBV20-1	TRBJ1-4	CSAPGDNEKLFF	TGCAGTGCACCGGGAGATAATGAAAAACTGTTTTTT
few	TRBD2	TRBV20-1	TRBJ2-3	CSAGPPGLDGDTQYF	TGCAGTGCTGGACCGCCGGGACTAGACGGAGATACGCAGTATTTT
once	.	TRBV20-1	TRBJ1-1	CSAWTLGSGNTEAFF	TGCAGTGCCTGGACGCTCGGGTCGGGTAACACTGAAGCTTTCTTT
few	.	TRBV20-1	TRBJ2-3	CSAGPQGGDTQYF	TGCAGTGCTGGTCCCCAGGGAGGAGATACGCAGTATTTT
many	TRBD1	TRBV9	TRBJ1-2	CASSGAPGQAGGYTF	TGTGCCAGCAGCGGAGCTCCAGGACAGGCGGGCGGCTACACCTTC
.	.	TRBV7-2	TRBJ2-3	CASSLGPLYTQYF	TGTGCCAGCAGCTTAGGACCTCTTTATACGCAGTATTTT
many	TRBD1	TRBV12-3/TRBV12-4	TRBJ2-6	CASSTDRTSGANVLTF	TGTGCCAGCAGTACGGACAGGACCTCTGGGGCCAACGTCCTGACTTTC
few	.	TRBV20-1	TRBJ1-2	CSASSQPDYTF	TGCAGTGCTTCCTCCCAACCCGACTACACCTTC
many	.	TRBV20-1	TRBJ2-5	CSARAGAQETQYF	TGCAGTGCTAGAGCGGGGGCCCAAGAGACCCAGTACTTC
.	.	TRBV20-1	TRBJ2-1	CSARWDGKSSYNEQFF	TGCAGTGCTAGGTGGGACGGGAAGAGCTCCTACAATGAGCAGTTCTTC
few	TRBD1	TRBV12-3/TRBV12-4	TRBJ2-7	CASSPSTGEAYEQYF	TGTGCCAGCAGTCCCTCGACAGGGGAGGCCTACGAGCAGTACTTC
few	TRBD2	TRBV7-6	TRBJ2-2	CASSRGLARDTGELFF	TGTGCCAGCAGCCGCGGACTAGCGAGGGACACCGGGGAGCTGTTTTTT
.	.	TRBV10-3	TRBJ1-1	CAISEVSRSMNTEAFF	TGTGCCATCAGTGAGGTCAGCCGCTCCATGAACACTGAAGCTTTCTTT
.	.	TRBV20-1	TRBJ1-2	CSALDSNYGYTF	TGCAGTGCCCTGGACAGTAACTATGGCTACACCTTC
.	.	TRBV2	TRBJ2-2	CASSVGGPNTGELFF	TGTGCCAGCAGTGTCGGAGGGCCGAACACCGGGGAGCTGTTTTTT
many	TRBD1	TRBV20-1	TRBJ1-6	CSAQPGAGGGSPLHF	TGCAGTGCTCAACCGGGAGCAGGGGGCGGATCACCCCTCCACTTT
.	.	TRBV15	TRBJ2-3	CATRGDIQSTDTQYF	TGTGCCACCAGAGGGGACATCCAGAGCACAGATACGCAGTATTTT
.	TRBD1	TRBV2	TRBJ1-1	CASNRGEGYTEAFF	TGTGCCAGCAACAGGGGGGAAGGGTACACTGAAGCTTTCTTT
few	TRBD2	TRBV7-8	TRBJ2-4	CASSLGWVGGLKNIQYF	TGTGCCAGCAGCTTAGGTTGGGTGGGGGGACTAAAAAACATTCAGTACTTC
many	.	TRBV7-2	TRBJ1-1	CASSYTRDTEAFF	TGTGCCAGCAGCTACACCCGGGACACTGAAGCTTTCTTT
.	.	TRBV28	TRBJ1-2	CASRTDGNYGYTF	TGTGCCAGCAGAACGGACGGGAACTATGGCTACACCTTC
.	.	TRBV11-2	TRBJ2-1	CASSLGQNQQFF	TGTGCCAGCAGCTTAGGCCAGAACCAGCAGTTCTTC